Here is one T cell receptor beta chain with its context. Its target is not known. Single viable CD3+CD4+CD8-CD45RO+ cells were sorted as the memory CD4+ T cells. This sample is drawn from a study of memory CD4+ T cells and cytomegalovirus serostatus. Study-level results: CMV serostatus prediction reached median AUC approximately 0.96, or 0.89 with US-trained model.

Repertoires were generated with immunoSEQ multiplex PCR, while TCRdb's copy carries only in-frame clones and drops some. The sample lists about 41,000 clones, 79% occurring once. The V end lost 4 bases, the J end lost 1 base, and 7 bases lay between the germline ends. Germline loops: CDR1 SGHTA, CDR2 FQGTGA. This CDR3 has 13 amino acids. The sequence was obtained from an adult in good health and CMV-seronegative. The V call is TRBV7-3, the J call TRBJ1-1; D remains ambiguous. The specimen sequenced was memory CD4+ T cells from blood. In DNA form, the CDR3 reads TGTGCCAGCAGCTCAGGTCCGAACACTGAAGCTTTCTTT. It encodes CASSSGPNTEAFF.